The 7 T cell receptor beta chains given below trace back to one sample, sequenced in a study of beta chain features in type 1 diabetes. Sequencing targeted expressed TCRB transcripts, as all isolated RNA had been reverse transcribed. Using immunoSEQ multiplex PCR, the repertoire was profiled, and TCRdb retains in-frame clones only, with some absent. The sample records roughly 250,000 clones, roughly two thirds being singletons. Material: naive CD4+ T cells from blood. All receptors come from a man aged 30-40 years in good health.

The CDR3: CASSFSNPGLAGDTQYF. CDR3 bases: TGCGCCAGCAGCTTCTCTAACCCGGGACTAGCAGGGGATACGCAGTATTTT. The chain has TRBV5-1 and TRBJ2-3; 9 bases are shared with TRBD2. V lost 2 bases and J lost 6; bases outside the gene matches: 13. CDR3 length: 17 amino acids. The V gene's germline CDR1 is SGHRS and CDR2 YFSETQ. Filled out from reference TRBV5-1 and TRBJ2-3, the complete variable domain reads KAGVTQTPRYLIKTRGQQVTLSCSPISGHRSVSWYQQTPGQGLQFLFEYFSETQRNKGNFPGRFSGRQFSNSRSEMNVSTLELGDSALYLCASSFSNPGLAGDTQYFGPGTRLTVL.

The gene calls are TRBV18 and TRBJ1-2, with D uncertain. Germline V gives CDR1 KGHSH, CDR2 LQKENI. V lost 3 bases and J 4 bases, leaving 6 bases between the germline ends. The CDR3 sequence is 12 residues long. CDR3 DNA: TGTGCCAGCTCACCTGAGGGCTATGGCTACACCTTC. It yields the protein CASSPEGYGYTF.

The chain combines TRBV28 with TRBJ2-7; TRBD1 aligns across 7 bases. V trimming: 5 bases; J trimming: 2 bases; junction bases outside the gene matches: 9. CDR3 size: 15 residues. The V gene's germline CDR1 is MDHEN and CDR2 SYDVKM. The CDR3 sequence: CASSPQGPPPYEQYF. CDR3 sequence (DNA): TGTGCCAGCAGTCCACAGGGGCCGCCCCCCTACGAGCAGTACTTC.

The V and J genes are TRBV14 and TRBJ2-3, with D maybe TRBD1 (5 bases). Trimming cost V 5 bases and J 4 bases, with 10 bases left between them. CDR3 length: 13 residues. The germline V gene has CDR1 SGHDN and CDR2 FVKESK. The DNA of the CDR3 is TGTGCCAGCAGCGTCGTAGGGGCAGATACGCAGTATTTT. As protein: CASSVVGADTQYF.

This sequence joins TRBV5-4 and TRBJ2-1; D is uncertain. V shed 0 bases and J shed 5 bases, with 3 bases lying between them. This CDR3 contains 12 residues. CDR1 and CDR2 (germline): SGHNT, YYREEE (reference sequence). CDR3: CASSLVDNEQFF. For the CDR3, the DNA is TGTGCCAGCAGCTTGGTAGACAATGAGCAGTTCTTC. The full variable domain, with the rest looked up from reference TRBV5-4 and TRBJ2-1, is ETGVTQSPTHLIKTRGQQVTLRCSSQSGHNTVSWYQQALGQGPQFIFQYYREEENGRGNFPPRFSGLQFPNYSSELNVNALELDDSALYLCASSLVDNEQFFGPGTRLTVL.

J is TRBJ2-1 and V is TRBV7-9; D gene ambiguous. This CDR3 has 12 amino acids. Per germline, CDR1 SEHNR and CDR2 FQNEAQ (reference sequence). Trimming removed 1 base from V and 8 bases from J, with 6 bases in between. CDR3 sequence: CASSLVNDEQFF. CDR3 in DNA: TGTGCCAGCAGCTTAGTTAACGATGAGCAGTTCTTC.

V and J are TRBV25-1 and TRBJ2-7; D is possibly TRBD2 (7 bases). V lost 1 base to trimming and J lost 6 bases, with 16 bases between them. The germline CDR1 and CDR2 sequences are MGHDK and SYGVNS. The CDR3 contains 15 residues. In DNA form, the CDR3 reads TGTGCCAGCAGTGAATCCACGGGAGGAGGGGGCGAGCAGTACTTC. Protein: CASSESTGGGGEQYF.